This T cell receptor beta chain was obtained from a study of blood T cell repertoires in COVID-19. Across the study: The United States, Italy and Spain supplied acute and convalescent COVID-19 samples. T cells, B-cell-depleted T cells, or PBMCs supplied cDNA or gDNA.

Original processing notes: Reference gene primers were amplified, and this amplification served to estimate nucleated cell counts. Repertoires were generated with immunoSEQ multiplex PCR, while TCRdb's copy carries only in-frame clones and drops some. V and J calls and clone size are given by that table; D and trimming were obtained from the DNA. Among some 160,000 clones, about 77% were seen once, and the ten largest hold about 4%. The CDR3 extends over 14 amino acids. This receptor was identified in a man between 60 and 70 years old with acute or convalescent COVID-19. Sequencing input: peripheral blood. The chain carries TRBV21-1 and TRBJ2-7; TRBD2, the table's D call, was not compared with the DNA. TRBV21-1 is annotated as a pseudogene. The CDR3 loop is CASGTSGSEYEQYF. DNA of the CDR3: TGTGCCAGCGGGACTAGCGGGAGCGAGTACGAGCAGTACTTC.